This TCR beta chain was captured by sequencing in a study of CD8 T cells in ankylosing spondylitis. Preparation of TCR beta libraries was done by quantitative 5'-RACE with molecular barcodes. TCRdb called the 5' RACE reads again in MiXCR, with one record for every CDR3 protein. The sample gives about 190,000 distinct CDR3 sequences, roughly 13% of which show up once; approximately 10% is in the top ten. The CDR3 totals 13 residues. Germline V CDR1 and CDR2: MDHEN, SYDVKM. Deletions cut 8 bases from V and 0 bases from J, with 8 bases between. This clonotype was detected many times. Its antigen is undetermined. General study findings and limits: Ankylosing spondylitis blood appeared to be characterized by a TCR beta motif of several highly homologous variants. Earlier authors reported some of these motif variants in reactive arthritis synovial fluid and blood.

Sequenced sample: blood, either unsorted or a sorted T cell fraction (not recorded which). This TCR came from a female donor with ankylosing spondylitis or in good health (not recorded which). The gene calls are TRBV28 and TRBJ2-1; tentatively, D is TRBD2 (6 bases). CDR3 nucleotide sequence: TGTGCCAGCGGACTAACCTCCTACAATGAGCAGTTCTTC. Protein: CASGLTSYNEQFF.